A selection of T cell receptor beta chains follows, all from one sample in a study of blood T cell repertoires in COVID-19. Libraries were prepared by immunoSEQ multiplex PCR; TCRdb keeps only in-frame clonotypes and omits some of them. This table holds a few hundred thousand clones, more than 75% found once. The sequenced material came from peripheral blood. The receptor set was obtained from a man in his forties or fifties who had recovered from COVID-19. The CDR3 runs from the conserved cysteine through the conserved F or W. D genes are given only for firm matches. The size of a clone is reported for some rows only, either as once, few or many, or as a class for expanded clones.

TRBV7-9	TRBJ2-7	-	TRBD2	TGTGCCAGCAGCCCCCCTAGCGGTGCCTACGAGCAGTACTTC	CASSPPSGAYEQYF
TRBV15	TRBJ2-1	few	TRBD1	TGTGCCACCAGCAGGGCGACAGGGGCCCCTGACAATGAGCAGTTCTTC	CATSRATGAPDNEQFF
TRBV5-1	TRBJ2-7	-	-	TGCGCCAGCAGCTTGGCCCTTCCTAGCGAGCAGTACTTC	CASSLALPSEQYF
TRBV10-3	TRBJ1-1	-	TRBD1	TGTGCCATCAGTGATCGGTTGACCGGGACAGGAGTGACTGAAGCTTTCTTT	CAISDRLTGTGVTEAFF
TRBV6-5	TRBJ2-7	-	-	TGTGCCAGCAGAGCACCCGGAGGCGAGCAGTACTTC	CASRAPGGEQYF
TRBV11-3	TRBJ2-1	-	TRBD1	TGTGCCAGCAGCCTAGAAGGGACAGCCAATGAGCAGTTCTTC	CASSLEGTANEQFF
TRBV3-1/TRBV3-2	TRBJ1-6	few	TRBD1	TGTGCCAGCAGCCCACGGACAGGGGGCGTGGATTCACCCCTCCACTTT	CASSPRTGGVDSPLHF
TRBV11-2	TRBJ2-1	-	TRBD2	TGTGCCAGCAGCCCGGGACTAGCGCCGGGGAATGAGCAGTTCTTC	CASSPGLAPGNEQFF
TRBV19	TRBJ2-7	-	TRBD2	TGTGCCAGTAGTATATGGACTAGCGGCTCCCGGGAAAGGACCTACGAGCAGTACTTC	CASSIWTSGSRERTYEQYF
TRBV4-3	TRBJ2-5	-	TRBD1	TGCGCCAGCATCGGGGACAGGAAAGAGACCCAGTACTTC	CASIGDRKETQYF
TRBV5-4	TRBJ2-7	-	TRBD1	TGTGCCAGCAGCGTAGGGACAGGGGCATTGGGCTACGAGCAGTACTTC	CASSVGTGALGYEQYF
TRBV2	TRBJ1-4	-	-	TGTGCCAGCAGCCATAGGGGTGAAAAACTGTTTTTT	CASSHRGEKLFF
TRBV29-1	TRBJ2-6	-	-	TGCAGCGTAAGAGGGGGAGCTGGGGCCAACGTCCTGACTTTC	CSVRGGAGANVLTF
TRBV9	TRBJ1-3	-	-	TGTGCCAGCAGCGATCGGACAGTTTCTGGAAACACCATATATTTT	CASSDRTVSGNTIYF
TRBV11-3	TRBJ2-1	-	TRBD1	TGTGCCAGCAGCTACCGGGACAGGGAGGATGAGCAGTTCTTC	CASSYRDREDEQFF
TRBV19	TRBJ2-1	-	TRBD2	TGTGCCAGTAGCCCCGGGACTAGCGGGAGGGCACGCAGTCAGTTCTTC	CASSPGTSGRARSQFF
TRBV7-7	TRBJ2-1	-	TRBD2	TGTGCCAGCAGCACAAGACTAGCGGCCTACAATGAGCAGTTCTTC	CASSTRLAAYNEQFF
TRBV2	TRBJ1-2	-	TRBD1	TGTGCCAGCAGTGAAGAGGACAGGGGGGGTAATGGCTACACCTTC	CASSEEDRGGNGYTF
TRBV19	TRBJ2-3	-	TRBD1	TGTGCCAGTAGTATAGGTTCAGGGGGAGGCACAGATACGCAGTATTTT	CASSIGSGGGTDTQYF
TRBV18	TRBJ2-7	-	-	TGTGCCAGCTCGCTCACAGCTTACGAGCAGTACTTC	CASSLTAYEQYF